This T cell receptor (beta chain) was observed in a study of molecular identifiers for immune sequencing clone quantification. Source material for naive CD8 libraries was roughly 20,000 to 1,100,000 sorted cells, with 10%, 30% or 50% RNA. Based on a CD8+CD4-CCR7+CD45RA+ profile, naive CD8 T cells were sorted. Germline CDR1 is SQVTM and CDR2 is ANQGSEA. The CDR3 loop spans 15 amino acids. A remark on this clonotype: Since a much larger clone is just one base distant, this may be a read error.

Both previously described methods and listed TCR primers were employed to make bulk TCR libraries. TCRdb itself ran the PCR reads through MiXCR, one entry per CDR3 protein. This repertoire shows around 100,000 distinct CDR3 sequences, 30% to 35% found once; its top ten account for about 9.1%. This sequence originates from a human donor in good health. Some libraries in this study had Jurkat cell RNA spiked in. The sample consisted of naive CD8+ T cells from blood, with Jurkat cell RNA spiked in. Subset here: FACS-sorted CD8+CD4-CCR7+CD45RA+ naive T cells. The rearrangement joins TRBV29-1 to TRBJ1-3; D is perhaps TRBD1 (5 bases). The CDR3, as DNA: TGCAGCGTTGTGGCCCGGGGCCTCTCTGGAATCACCATATATTTT. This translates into CSVVARGLSGITIYF.